This record concerns one T cell receptor beta chain sequence. Using immunoSEQ multiplex PCR, the repertoire was profiled, and TCRdb retains in-frame clones only, with some absent. The sample has around 250,000 clones, about four fifths seen once. V was trimmed by 2 bases and J by 0 bases, leaving 6 bases between them. The CDR3 consists of 15 residues. CDR1 SGDLS and CDR2 YYNGEE come from the germline V gene. These data come from a study of blood T cell repertoires in COVID-19. Study-wide context: From T cells, B-cell-depleted T cells, or PBMCs came the material, which was cDNA or gDNA.

Material for sequencing was peripheral blood. This sequence originates from a woman younger than 30 with acute or convalescent COVID-19. J is TRBJ2-6 and V is TRBV9; no firm D call. The CDR3 DNA reads as TGTGCCAGCAGCGTCTCCGGCTCTGGGGCCAACGTCCTGACTTTC. Amino acids: CASSVSGSGANVLTF.